Below, one T cell receptor beta chain is given with its context. Its antigen is as yet unknown. The data were taken from a study of early T cells in non-severe SARS-CoV-2 infection. Overall study: Alpha and beta chains were unpaired, from unsorted whole-blood bulk RNA. Whole-study findings and limits: VDJdb-based annotation leaned toward anti-spike CD8 responses and missed private and CD4 specificities.

Separate cDNA molecules each had unique molecular identifiers attached to them. In TCRdb, the 5' RACE reads were re-called with MiXCR into one record per CDR3 protein. In the table there are some 82,000 distinct CDR3 sequences, approximately 12% of which are singletons. CDR3 length equals 12 residues. Germline values: CDR1 ENHRY, CDR2 SYGVKD. The germline V and J ends were trimmed by 3 bases and 8 bases, with 10 bases remaining between them. Here the sequenced sample was whole blood, taken at baseline. V is TRBV10-3 and J is TRBJ1-1; D remains ambiguous. This TCR derives from an adult who was a healthcare worker with PCR-confirmed SARS-CoV-2 infection or an uninfected control (not recorded which). CDR3 residues: CAISDLYSEAFF. CDR3 nucleotide sequence: TGTGCCATCAGTGATCTATACTCCGAAGCTTTCTTT.